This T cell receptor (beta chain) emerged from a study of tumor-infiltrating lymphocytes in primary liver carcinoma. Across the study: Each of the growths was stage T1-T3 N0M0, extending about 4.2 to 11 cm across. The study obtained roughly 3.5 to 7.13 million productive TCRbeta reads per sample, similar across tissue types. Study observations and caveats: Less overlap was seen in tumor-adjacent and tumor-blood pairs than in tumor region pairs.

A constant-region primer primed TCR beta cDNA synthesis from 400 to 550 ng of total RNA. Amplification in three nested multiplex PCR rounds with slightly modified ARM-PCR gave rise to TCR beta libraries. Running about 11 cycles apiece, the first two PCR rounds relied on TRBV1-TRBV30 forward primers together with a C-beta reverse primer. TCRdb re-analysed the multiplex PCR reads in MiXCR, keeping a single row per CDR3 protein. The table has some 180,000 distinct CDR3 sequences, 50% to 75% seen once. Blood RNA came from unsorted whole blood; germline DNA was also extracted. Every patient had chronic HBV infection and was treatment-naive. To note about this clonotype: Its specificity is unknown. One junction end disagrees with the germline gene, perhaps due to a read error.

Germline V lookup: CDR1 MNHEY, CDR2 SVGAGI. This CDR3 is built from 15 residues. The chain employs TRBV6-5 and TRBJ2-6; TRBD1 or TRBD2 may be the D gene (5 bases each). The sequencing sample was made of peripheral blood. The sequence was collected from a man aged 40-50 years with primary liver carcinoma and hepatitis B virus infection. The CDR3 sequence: CAPPLGGSGANILTF. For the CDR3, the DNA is TGTGCCCCCCCACTCGGAGGCTCTGGGGCCAACATCCTGACTTTC.